These 10 T cell receptor beta chains originate from one sample sequenced in a study of HIV-infected patients and healthy controls. One entry per CDR3 protein results from TCRdb running MiXCR on the 5' RACE reads. The sample holds around 67,000 distinct CDR3 sequences, about 16% seen once. The sample comprised CD4+ T cells from blood. The receptors here all came from a human donor in good health.

This clonotype was seen more than once but under ten times. The rearrangement joins TRBV7-9 to TRBJ1-1, with D possibly being TRBD1 (5 bases). This CDR3 is 14 amino acids long. V was trimmed by 2 bases and J by 9 bases, leaving 16 bases between them. In germline, CDR1 is SEHNR, CDR2 FQNEAQ (reference sequence). The CDR3 region is CASSLSGGTEKAFF. CDR3 bases: TGTGCCAGCAGCTTATCGGGCGGGACTGAGAAAGCTTTCTTT. Combining the CDR3 with reference TRBV7-9 and TRBJ1-1 gives the whole variable domain DTGVSQNPRHKITKRGQNVTFRCDPISEHNRLYWYRQTLGQGPEFLTYFQNEAQLEKSRLLSDRFSAERPKGSFSTLEIQRTEQGDSAMYLCASSLSGGTEKAFFGQGTRLTVV.

The sample holds a few counts of this clonotype. The chain joins TRBV28 to TRBJ2-2; the D gene is possibly TRBD2 (5 bases). The V gene lost 2 bases and the J gene lost 7 bases, with 8 bases spanning the gap. CDR1 and CDR2 (germline): MDHEN, SYDVKM. This CDR3 region has 13 residues. The CDR3 reads CASSLAGRGELFF. CDR3 DNA sequence: TGTGCCAGCAGTTTAGCGGGCCGCGGGGAGCTGTTTTTT. Combining the CDR3 with reference TRBV28 and TRBJ2-2 gives the whole variable domain DVKVTQSSRYLVKRTGEKVFLECVQDMDHENMFWYRQDPGLGLRLIYFSYDVKMKEKGDIPEGYSVSREKKERFSLILESASTNQTSMYLCASSLAGRGELFFGEGSRLTVL.

Comments on this clonotype: Being one base from a much bigger clone, this may be a read error. The chain links TRBV2 to TRBJ2-3; D is possibly TRBD2 (5 bases). The germline CDR1 and CDR2 sequences are SNHLY and FYNNEI. This CDR3 is 14 amino acids long. CDR3 in DNA: TGTGTCAGAGGATCGAGCGGAGGCACAGATACGCAGTATTTT. Its translation: CVRGSSGGTDTQYF.

The chain is built from TRBV29-1 and TRBJ2-7; D may be TRBD2 (6 bases). V was cut by 5 bases and J by 7 bases, with 18 bases left in between. This CDR3 is built from 13 residues. Looked up from germline, CDR1 is SQVTM and CDR2 is ANQGSEA. The CDR3: CSVWGGSLGEQYF. CDR3 sequence (DNA): TGCAGCGTTTGGGGAGGATCGTTGGGTGAGCAGTACTTC.

Only a few counts were recorded for this clonotype. This chain uses TRBV7-2 with TRBJ2-4; D uncertain. CDR1 and CDR2 (germline): SGHTA, FQGNSA. This CDR3 spans 15 amino acids. V lost 0 bases, J lost 5 bases, and 11 bases lay in between. The CDR3 reads CASSLAGSFQNIQYF. Written as DNA, the CDR3 is TGTGCCAGCAGCTTAGCGGGCTCGTTCCAAAACATTCAGTACTTC.

The chain has TRBV6-6 and TRBJ2-1, with D unclear. V was cut by 6 bases and J by 5 bases, with 8 bases left in between. Germline CDR1 reads MNHNY; CDR2 reads SVGAGI (reference sequence). The CDR3 consists of 12 residues. This CDR3 reads CASSPTDNEQFF. The DNA of the CDR3 is TGTGCCAGCAGCCCGACTGACAATGAGCAGTTCTTC.

This clonotype was seen repeatedly, ten times or more. V is TRBV28 and J is TRBJ2-5, with 8 bases aligning to TRBD1. The CDR3 spans 14 residues. Trimming took 5 bases from V and 4 from J; bases not matched to a gene: 6. The germline gives CDR1 MDHEN, CDR2 SYDVKM. CDR3 nucleotide sequence: TGTGCCAGCAGTCGAGACAGGGGCCCAGAGACCCAGTACTTC. Protein sequence: CASSRDRGPETQYF.

The chain is built from TRBV27 and TRBJ2-3, with 13 bases lining up with TRBD2. This CDR3 is 17 amino acids long. J gave up 14 bases and V 7 bases, and 21 bases lay outside the gene matches. Looked up from germline, CDR1 is MNHEY and CDR2 is SMNVEV (reference sequence). This chain's CDR3 is CASKRKATGTSGANWYF. The CDR3 DNA sequence: TGTGCCAGCAAACGTAAAGCCACCGGGACTAGCGGGGCCAACTGGTATTTT.

In this sample, this clonotype turned up a few times. The chain uses TRBV12-3 or TRBV12-4 and TRBJ1-1; weak D call: TRBD1 (5 bases). V was shortened by 5 bases and J by 0 bases, with 10 bases between the two germline ends. CDR3 length: 14 residues. The CDR3 here is CASSHQGMNTEAFF. The CDR3 DNA is TGTGCCAGCAGTCACCAGGGTATGAACACTGAAGCTTTCTTT.

This rearrangement joins TRBV5-1 to TRBJ2-7, with 7 bases matching TRBD2. The CDR3 contains 16 residues. In germline, CDR1 is SGHRS, CDR2 YFSETQ. V lost 4 bases and J lost 2; bases outside the gene matches: 12. The CDR3 loop is CASSPNSGVVAYEQYF. The CDR3 DNA is TGCGCCAGCAGCCCGAACAGCGGGGTCGTAGCCTACGAGCAGTACTTC.